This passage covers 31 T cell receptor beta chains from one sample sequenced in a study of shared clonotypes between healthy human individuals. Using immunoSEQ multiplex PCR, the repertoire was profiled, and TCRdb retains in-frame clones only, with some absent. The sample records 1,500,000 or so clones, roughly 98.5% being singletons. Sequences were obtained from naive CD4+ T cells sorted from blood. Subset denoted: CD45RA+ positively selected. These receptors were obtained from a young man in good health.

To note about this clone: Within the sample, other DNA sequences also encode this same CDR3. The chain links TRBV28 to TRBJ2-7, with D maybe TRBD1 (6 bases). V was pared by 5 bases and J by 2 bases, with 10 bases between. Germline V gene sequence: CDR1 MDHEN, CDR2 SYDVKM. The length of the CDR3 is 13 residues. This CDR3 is CASSLDRPYEQYF. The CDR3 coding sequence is TGTGCCAGCAGTCTCGACAGGCCCTACGAGCAGTACTTC.

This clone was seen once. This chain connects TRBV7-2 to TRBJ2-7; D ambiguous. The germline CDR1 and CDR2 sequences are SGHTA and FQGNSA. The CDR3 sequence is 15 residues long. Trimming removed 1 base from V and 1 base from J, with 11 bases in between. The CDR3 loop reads CASSLEPGPSYEQYF. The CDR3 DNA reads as TGTGCCAGCAGCTTAGAGCCCGGACCATCCTACGAGCAGTACTTC.

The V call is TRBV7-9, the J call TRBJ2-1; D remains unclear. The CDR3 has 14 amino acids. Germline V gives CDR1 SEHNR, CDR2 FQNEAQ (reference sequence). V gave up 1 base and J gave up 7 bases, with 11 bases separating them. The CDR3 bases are TGTGCCAGCAGCTTAGTTTCGTCAGCGAATGAGCAGTTCTTC. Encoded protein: CASSLVSSANEQFF.

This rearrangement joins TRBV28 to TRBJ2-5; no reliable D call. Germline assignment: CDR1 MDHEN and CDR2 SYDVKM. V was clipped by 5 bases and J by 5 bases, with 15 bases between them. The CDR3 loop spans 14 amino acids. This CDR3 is CASSTPVERETQYF. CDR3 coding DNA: TGTGCCAGCAGTACCCCGGTGGAGAGGGAGACCCAGTACTTC.

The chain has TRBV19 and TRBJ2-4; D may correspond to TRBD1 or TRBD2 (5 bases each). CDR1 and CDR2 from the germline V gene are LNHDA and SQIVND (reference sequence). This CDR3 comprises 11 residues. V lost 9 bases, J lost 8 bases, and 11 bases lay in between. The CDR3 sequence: CASRGRDIQYF. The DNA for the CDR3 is TGTGCCAGCCGGGGCAGGGACATTCAGTACTTC. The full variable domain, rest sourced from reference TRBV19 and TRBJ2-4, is DGGITQSPKYLFRKEGQNVTLSCEQNLNHDAMYWYRQDPGQGLRLIYYSQIVNDFQKGDIAEGYSVSREKKESFPLTVTSAQKNPTAFYLCASRGRDIQYFGAGTRLSVL.

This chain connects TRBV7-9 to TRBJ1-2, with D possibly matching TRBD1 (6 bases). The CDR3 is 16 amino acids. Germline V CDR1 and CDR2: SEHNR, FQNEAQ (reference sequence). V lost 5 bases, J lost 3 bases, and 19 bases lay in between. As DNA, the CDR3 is TGTGCCAGCAGCCTCGAACAGGGCAGTATTCACTATGGCTACACCTTC. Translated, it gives CASSLEQGSIHYGYTF.

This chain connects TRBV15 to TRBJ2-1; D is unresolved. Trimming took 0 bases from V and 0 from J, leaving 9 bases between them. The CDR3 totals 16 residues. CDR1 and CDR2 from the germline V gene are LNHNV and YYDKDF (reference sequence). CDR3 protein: CATSRDLARSYNEQFF. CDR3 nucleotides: TGTGCCACCAGCAGAGATTTGGCTCGCTCCTACAATGAGCAGTTCTTC.

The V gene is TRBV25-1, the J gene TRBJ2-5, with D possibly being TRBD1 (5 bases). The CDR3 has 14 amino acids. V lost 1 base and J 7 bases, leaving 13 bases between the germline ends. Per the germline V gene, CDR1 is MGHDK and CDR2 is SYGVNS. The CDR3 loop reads CASSEWGLTWTQYF. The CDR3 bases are TGTGCCAGCAGTGAATGGGGCCTAACTTGGACCCAGTACTTC.

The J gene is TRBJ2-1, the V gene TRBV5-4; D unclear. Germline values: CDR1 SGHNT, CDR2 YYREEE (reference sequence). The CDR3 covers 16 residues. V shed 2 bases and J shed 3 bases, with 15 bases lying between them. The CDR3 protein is CASSFSASDYYNEQFF. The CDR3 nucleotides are TGTGCCAGCAGCTTTAGTGCGTCAGATTACTACAATGAGCAGTTCTTC.

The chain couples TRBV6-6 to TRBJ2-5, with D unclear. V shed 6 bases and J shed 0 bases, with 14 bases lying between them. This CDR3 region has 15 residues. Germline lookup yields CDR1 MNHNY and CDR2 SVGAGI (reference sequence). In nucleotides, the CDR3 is TGTGCCAGCAGCCAGGTACGGAGCTACCAAGAGACCCAGTACTTC. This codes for CASSQVRSYQETQYF.

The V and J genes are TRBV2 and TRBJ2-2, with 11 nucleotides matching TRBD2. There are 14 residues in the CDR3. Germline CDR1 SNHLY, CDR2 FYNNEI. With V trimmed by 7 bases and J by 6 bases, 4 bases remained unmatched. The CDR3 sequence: CASNLAGGAGELFF. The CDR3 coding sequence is TGTGCCAGCAACCTAGCGGGAGGCGCCGGGGAGCTGTTTTTT.

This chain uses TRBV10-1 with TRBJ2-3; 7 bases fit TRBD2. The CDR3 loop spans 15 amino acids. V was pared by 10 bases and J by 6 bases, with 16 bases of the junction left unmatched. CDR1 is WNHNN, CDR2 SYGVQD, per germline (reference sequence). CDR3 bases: TGCGCCACCGCCGGGTCTAGCGGTCTACGGGATACGCAGTATTTT. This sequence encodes CATAGSSGLRDTQYF.

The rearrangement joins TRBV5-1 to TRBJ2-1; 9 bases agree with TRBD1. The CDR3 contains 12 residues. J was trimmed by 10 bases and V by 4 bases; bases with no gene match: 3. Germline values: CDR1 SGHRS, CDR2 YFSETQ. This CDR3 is CASSEGQGEQFF. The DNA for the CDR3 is TGCGCCAGCAGCGAAGGACAGGGGGAGCAGTTCTTC.

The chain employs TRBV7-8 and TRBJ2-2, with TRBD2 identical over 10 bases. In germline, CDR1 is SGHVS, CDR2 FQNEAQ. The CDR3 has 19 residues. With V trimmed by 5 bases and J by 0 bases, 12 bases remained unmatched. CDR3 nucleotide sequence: TGTGCCAGCAGCAGCAAAAGGCTAGCGGGAGAGACGAACACCGGGGAGCTGTTTTTT. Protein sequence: CASSSKRLAGETNTGELFF. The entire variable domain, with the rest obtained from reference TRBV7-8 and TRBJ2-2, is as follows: GAGVSQSPRYKVAKRGQDVALRCDPISGHVSLFWYQQALGQGPEFLTYFQNEAQLDKSGLPSDRFFAERPEGSVSTLKIQRTQQEDSAVYLCASSSKRLAGETNTGELFFGEGSRLTVL.

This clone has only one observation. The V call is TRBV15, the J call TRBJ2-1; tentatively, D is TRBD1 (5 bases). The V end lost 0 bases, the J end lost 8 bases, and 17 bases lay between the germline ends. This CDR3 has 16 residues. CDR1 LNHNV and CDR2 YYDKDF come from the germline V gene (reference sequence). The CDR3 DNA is TGTGCCACCAGCAGAGAGGGGCCCCCCGGGTCATATGAGCAGTTCTTC. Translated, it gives CATSREGPPGSYEQFF.

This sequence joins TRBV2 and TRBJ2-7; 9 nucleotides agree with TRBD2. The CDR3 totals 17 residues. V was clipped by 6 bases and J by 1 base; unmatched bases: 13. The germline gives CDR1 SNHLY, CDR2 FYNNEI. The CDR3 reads CASSLPGGGGRSYEQYF. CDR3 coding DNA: TGTGCCAGCAGCCTACCCGGCGGGGGGGGACGGTCCTACGAGCAGTACTTC. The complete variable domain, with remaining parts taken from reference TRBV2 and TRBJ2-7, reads EPEVTQTPSHQVTQMGQEVILRCVPISNHLYFYWYRQILGQKVEFLVSFYNNEISEKSEIFDDQFSVERPDGSNFTLKIRSTKLEDSAMYFCASSLPGGGGRSYEQYFGPGTRLTVT.

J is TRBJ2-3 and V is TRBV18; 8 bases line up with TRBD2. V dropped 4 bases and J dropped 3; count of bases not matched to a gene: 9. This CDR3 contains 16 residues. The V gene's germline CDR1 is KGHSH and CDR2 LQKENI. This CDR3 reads CASSLLGASGTDTQYF. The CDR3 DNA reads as TGTGCCAGCTCACTCCTCGGCGCTAGCGGGACAGATACGCAGTATTTT.

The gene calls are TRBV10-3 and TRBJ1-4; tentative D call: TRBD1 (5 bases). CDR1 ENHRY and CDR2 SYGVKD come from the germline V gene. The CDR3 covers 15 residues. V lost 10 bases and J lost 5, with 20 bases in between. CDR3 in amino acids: CATQREAGKNEKLFF. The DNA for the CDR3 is TGTGCCACACAGAGAGAGGCAGGGAAAAATGAAAAACTGTTTTTT.

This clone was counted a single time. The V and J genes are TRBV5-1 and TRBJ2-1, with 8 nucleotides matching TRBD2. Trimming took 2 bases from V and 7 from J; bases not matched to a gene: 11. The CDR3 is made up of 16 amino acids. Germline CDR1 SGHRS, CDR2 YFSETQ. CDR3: CASSLGSGSLMNEQFF. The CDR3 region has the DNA TGCGCCAGCAGCTTAGGAAGCGGGAGTTTAATGAATGAGCAGTTCTTC.

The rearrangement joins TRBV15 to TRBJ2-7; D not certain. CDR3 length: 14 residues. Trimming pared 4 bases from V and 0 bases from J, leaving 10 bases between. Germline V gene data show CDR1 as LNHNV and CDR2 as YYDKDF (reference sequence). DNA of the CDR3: TGTGCCACCAGCATACGGACCGGCTCCTACGAGCAGTACTTC. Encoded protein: CATSIRTGSYEQYF.

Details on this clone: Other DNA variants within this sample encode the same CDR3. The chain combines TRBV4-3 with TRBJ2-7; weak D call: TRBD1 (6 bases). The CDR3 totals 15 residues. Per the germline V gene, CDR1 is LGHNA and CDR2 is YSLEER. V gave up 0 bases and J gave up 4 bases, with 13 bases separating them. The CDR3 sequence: CASSQESRGRYEQYF. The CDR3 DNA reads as TGCGCCAGCAGCCAAGAGTCCAGGGGAAGATACGAGCAGTACTTC.

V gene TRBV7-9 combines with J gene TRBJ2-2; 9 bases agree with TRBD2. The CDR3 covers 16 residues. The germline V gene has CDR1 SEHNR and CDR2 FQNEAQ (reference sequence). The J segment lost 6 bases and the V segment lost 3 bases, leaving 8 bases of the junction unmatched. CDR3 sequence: CASSLASGTTSGELFF. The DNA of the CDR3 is TGTGCCAGCAGCTTGGCTAGCGGGACCACGTCCGGGGAGCTGTTTTTT.

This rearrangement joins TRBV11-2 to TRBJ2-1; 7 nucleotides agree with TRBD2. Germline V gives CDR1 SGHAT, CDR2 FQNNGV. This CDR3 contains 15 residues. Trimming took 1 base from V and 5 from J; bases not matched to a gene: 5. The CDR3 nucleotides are TGTGCCAGCAGCTTAGCGAGGACTAGAGACAATGAGCAGTTCTTC. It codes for CASSLARTRDNEQFF.

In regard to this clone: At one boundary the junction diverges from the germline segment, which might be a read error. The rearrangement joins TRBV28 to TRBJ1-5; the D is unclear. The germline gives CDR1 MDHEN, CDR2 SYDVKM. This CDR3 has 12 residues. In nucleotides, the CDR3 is TGTGCCAGCAGCCCATTCAGCGTCCCCCGGCATTTT. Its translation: CASSPFSVPRHF.

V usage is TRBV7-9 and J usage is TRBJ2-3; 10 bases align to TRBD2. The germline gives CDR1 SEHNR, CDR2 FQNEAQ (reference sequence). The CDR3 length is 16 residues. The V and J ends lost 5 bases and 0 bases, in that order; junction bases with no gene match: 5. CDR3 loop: CASSASGRGSTDTQYF. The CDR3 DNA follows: TGTGCCAGCAGCGCCAGCGGGAGGGGTAGCACAGATACGCAGTATTTT.

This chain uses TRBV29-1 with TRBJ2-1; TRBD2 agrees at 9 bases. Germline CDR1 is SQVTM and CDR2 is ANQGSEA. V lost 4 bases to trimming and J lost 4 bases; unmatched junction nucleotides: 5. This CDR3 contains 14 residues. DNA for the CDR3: TGCAGCGTTGTTAGTAGCGGGAGTTACAATGAGCAGTTCTTC. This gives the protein CSVVSSGSYNEQFF.

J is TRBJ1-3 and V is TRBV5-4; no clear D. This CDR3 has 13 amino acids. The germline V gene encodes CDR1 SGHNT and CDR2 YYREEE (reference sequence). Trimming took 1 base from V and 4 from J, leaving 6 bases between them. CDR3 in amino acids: CASSLSQGNTIYF. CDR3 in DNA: TGTGCCAGCAGCTTGAGCCAGGGAAACACCATATATTTT.

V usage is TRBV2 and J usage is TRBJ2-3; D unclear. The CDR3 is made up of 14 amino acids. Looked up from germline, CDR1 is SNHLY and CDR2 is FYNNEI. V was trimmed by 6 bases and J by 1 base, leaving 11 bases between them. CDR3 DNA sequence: TGTGCCAGCAGCTTTTTGGTCCGCACAGATACGCAGTATTTT. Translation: CASSFLVRTDTQYF.

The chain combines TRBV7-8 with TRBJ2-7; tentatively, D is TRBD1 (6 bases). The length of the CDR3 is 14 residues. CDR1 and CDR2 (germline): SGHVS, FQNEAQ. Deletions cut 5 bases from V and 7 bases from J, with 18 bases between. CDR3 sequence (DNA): TGTGCCAGCAGCCCGCGGACAGCAATGGGAGAGCAGTACTTC. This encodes CASSPRTAMGEQYF.

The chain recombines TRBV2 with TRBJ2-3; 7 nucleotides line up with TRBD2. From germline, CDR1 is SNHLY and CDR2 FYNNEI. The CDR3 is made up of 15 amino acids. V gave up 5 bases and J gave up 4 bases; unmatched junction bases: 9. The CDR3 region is CASSRFGGVADTQYF. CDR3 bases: TGTGCCAGCAGTCGATTTGGGGGGGTGGCAGATACGCAGTATTTT.

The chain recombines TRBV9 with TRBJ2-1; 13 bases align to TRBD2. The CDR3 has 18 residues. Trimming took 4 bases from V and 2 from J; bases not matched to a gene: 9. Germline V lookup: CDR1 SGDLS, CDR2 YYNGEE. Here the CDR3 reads CASSPRGGLAGTYNEQFF. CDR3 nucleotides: TGTGCCAGCAGCCCCCGAGGGGGACTAGCGGGAACCTACAATGAGCAGTTCTTC. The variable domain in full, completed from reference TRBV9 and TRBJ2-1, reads DSGVTQTPKHLITATGQRVTLRCSPRSGDLSVYWYQQSLDQGLQFLIQYYNGEERAKGNILERFSAQQFPDLHSELNLSSLELGDSALYFCASSPRGGLAGTYNEQFFGPGTRLTVL.